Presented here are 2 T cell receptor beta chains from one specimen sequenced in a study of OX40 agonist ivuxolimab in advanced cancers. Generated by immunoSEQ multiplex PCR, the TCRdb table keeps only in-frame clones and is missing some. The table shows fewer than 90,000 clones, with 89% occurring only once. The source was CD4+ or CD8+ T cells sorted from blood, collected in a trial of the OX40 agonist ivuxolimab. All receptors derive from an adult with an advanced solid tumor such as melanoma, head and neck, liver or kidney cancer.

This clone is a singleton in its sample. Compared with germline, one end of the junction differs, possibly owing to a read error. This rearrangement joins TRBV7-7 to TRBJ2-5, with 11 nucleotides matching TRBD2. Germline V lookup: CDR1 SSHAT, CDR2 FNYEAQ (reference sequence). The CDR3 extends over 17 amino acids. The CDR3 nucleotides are TGTGCTAGCAGCACCCCCTCCCGGGGGCTAGCGGGGGGTACCCAGTACTTC. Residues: CASSTPSRGLAGGTQYF.

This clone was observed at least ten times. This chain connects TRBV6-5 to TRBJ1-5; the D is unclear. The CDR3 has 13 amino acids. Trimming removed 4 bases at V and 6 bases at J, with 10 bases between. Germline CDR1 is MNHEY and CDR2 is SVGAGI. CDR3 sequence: CASSSDKGQPQHF. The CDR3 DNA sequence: TGTGCCAGCAGTTCAGATAAGGGTCAGCCCCAGCATTTT.